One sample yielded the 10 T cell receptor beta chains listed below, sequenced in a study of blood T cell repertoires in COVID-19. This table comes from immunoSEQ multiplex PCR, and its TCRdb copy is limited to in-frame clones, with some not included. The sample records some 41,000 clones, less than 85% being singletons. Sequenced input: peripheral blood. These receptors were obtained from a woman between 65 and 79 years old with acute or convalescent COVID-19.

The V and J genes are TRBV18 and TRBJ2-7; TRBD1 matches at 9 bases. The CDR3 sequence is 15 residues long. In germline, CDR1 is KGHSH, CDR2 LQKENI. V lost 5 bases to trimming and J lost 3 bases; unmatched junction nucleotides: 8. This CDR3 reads CASSAATGQGYEQYF. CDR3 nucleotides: TGTGCCAGCTCAGCGGCCACGGGACAGGGCTACGAGCAGTACTTC.

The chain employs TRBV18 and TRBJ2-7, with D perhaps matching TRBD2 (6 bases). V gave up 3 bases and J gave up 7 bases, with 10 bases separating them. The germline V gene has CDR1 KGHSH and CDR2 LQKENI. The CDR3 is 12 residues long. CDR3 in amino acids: CASSPVGREQYF. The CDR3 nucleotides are TGTGCCAGCTCACCTGTAGGGAGGGAGCAGTACTTC.

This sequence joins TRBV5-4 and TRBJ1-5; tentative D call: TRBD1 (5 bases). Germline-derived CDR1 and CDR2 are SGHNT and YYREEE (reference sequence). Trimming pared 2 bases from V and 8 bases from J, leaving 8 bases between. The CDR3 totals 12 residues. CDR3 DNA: TGTGCCAGCAGCTTTCAGGGTGAGCCCCAGCATTTT. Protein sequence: CASSFQGEPQHF.

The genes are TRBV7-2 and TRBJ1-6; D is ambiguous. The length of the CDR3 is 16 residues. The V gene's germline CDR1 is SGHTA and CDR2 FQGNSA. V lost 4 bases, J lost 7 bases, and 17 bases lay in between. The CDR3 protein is CASSSVAGVGNSPLHF. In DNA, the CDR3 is TGTGCCAGCAGCTCAGTGGCCGGGGTAGGGAATTCACCCCTCCACTTT.

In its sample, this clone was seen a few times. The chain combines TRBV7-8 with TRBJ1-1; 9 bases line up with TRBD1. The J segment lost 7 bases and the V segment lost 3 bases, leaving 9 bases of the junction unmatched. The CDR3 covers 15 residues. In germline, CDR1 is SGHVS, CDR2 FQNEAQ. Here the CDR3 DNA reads TGTGCCAGCAGCTTCGGGGACAGGGCGGGAAATGAAGCTTTCTTT. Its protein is CASSFGDRAGNEAFF.

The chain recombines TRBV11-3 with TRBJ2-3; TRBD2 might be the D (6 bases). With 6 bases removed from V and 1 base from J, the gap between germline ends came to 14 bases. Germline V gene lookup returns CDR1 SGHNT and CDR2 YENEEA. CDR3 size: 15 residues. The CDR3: CASRLRGSGTDTQYF. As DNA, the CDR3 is TGTGCCAGCAGGCTACGGGGGAGCGGCACAGATACGCAGTATTTT.

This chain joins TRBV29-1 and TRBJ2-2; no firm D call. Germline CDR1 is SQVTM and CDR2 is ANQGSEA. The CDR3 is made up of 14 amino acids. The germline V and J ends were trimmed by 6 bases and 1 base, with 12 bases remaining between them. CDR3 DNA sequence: TGCAGCGTCCGATCAACTGTGAACACCGGGGAGCTGTTTTTT. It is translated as CSVRSTVNTGELFF.

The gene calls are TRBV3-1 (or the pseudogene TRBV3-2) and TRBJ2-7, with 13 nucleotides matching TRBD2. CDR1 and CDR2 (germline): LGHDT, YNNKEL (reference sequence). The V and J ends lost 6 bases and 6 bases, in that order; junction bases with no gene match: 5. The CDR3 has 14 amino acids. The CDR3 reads CASSRTSGSVEQYF. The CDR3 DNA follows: TGTGCCAGCAGTAGGACTAGCGGGAGCGTCGAGCAGTACTTC.

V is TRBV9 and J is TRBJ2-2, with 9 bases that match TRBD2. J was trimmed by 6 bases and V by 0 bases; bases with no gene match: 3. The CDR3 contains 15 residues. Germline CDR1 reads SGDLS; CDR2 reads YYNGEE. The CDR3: CASSVVEREAGELFF. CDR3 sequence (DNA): TGTGCCAGCAGCGTAGTTGAGCGGGAGGCCGGGGAGCTGTTTTTT.

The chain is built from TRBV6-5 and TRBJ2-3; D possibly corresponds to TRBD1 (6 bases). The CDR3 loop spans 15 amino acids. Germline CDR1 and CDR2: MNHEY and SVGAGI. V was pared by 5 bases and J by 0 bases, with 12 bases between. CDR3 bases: TGTGCCAGCAGTCTAGGGGGAATAAGCACAGATACGCAGTATTTT. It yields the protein CASSLGGISTDTQYF.